This TCR beta chain stems from a study of T cells in Graves' hyperthyroidism and ophthalmopathy. From germline, CDR1 is MDHEN and CDR2 SYDVKM. Trimming pared 10 bases from V and 4 bases from J, leaving 19 bases between. The CDR3 runs 14 residues. Those patients with uncontrolled infection, other autoimmune disease, pregnancy or lactation were excluded. Authors of the study amplified TCR beta CDR3 regions from RNA transcripts. The HTBI primer set served for first-round RT-PCR of the TCR CDR3. MiXCR, run by TCRdb on the multiplex PCR reads, gives a single entry per CDR3 protein. The sample carries more than 300,000 distinct CDR3 sequences, approximately 15% recorded once.

This clonotype was sampled from a woman aged 55-69 years with Graves' hyperthyroidism. The chain combines TRBV28 with TRBJ1-2; tentative D call: TRBD1 (6 bases). Sample: blood. CDR3 in amino acids: CATTSRDTLYGYTF. Here the CDR3 DNA reads TGTGCCACTACGTCGAGGGACACCCTCTATGGCTACACCTTC.